This record covers a single T cell receptor beta chain. No antigen is known for it. There was relapse after autologous stem cell transplantation in every patient, and there was variation in brentuximab vedotin exposure. TCRdb's copy holds only in-frame clones and misses some; the assay was immunoSEQ multiplex PCR. This sample yields fewer than 50,000 clones, of which 70% to 90% are seen a single time; about 5.5% belongs to the top ten. Germline lookup yields CDR1 SGHRS and CDR2 YFSETQ. The CDR3 runs 15 residues. The junction had 5 bases not matched to a gene; V was cut back by 3 bases and J by 0 bases. The sample belongs to a study of PD-1 blockade in classical Hodgkin lymphoma. Findings of the study overall: CD4+ TCR diversity, unlike CD8+, climbed significantly by C4D1.

This receptor was taken from a human donor with classical Hodgkin lymphoma. This chain uses TRBV5-1 with TRBJ2-7; TRBD1 matches 8 bases. The source material was peripheral blood mononuclear cells (PBMCs), sampled before the second cycle of nivolumab. CDR3: CASSSTGGPSYEQYF. CDR3 DNA sequence: TGCGCCAGCAGCTCCACAGGGGGGCCCTCCTACGAGCAGTACTTC.